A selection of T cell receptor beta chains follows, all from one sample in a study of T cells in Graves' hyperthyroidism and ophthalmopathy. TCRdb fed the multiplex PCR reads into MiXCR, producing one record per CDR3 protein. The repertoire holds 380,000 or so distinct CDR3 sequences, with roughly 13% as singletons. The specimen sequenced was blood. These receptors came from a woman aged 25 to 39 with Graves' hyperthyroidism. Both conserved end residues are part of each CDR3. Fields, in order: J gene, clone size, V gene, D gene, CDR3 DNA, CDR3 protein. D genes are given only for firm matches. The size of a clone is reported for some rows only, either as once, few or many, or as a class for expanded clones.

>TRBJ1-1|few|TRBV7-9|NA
TGTGCCAGCAGCACCCCTACAGAACGAGCTTTCTTT
CASSTPTERAFF
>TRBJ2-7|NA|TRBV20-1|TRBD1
TGCAGTGCTAGAGACTTAAAGGGACAGGGAACCTACGAGCAGTACTTC
CSARDLKGQGTYEQYF
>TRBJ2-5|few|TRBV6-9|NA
TGTGCCAGCAGTTACATGCTAAGGGGGTCGGAGACCCAGTACTTC
CASSYMLRGSETQYF
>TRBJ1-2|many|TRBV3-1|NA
TGTGCCAGCAGCCAAGCCCGGATGAGTGGCTACACCTTC
CASSQARMSGYTF
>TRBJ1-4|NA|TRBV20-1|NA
TGCAGTGCGACGACAGGAAGTAATGAAAAACTGTTTTTT
CSATTGSNEKLFF
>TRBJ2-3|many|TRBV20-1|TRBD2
TGCAGTGCTAGGCCTAGCGGGAGCACAGATACGCAGTATTTT
CSARPSGSTDTQYF
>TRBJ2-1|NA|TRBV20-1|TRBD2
TGCAGTGCTACACTAGCGGGGATCCTCAATGAGCAGTTCTTC
CSATLAGILNEQFF
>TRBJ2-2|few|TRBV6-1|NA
TGTGCCAGCAGCGAAGCTCCCATAGGGGGGAACACCGGGGAGCTGTTTTTT
CASSEAPIGGNTGELFF
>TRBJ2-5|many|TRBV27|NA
TGTGCCAGCAGTTTATCTGGACAGATACAAGAGACCCAGTACTTC
CASSLSGQIQETQYF
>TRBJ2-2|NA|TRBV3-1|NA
TGTGCCAGCAGCCAAGCCCCCAGGGGAAACACCGGGGAGCTGTTTTTT
CASSQAPRGNTGELFF
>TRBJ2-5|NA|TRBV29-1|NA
TGCAGCGTTGAAGGGACCCACCAGGGGACCCAGTACTTC
CSVEGTHQGTQYF
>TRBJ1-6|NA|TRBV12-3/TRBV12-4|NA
TGTGCCAGCAAACGGGACGGGGGGAATTCACCCCTCCACTTT
CASKRDGGNSPLHF
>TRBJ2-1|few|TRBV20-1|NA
TGCAGTGCTAGAGGGAGAGGCACACGATCTGAGCAGTTCTTC
CSARGRGTRSEQFF
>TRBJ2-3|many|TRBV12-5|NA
TGTGCTAGTGGACCTCGGCGGGACGGCGCAGATACGCAGTATTTT
CASGPRRDGADTQYF
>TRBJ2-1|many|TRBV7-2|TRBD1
TGTGCCAGCAGCTTACTGTACAGGGGAAATGAGCAGTTCTTC
CASSLLYRGNEQFF
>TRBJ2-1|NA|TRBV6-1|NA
TGTGCCAGCAGTTCACAGACCATGCAGTTCTTC
CASSSQTMQFF
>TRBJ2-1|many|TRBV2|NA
TGTGCCAGCAGTGAAGAGTGGGGATGGGACAATGAGCAGTTCTTC
CASSEEWGWDNEQFF
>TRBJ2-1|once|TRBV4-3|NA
TGCGCCAGCAGCCTAGACCCGGTGGGCCTACGGAGCTCCTACAATGAGCAGTTCTTC
CASSLDPVGLRSSYNEQFF
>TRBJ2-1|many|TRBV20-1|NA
TGCAGTGCTATTGCCGGGATCGGCAATGAGCAGTTCTTC
CSAIAGIGNEQFF
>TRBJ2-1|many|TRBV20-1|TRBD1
TGCAGTGCTAGAGATCCCCGGACAGGGAATGAGCAGTTCTTC
CSARDPRTGNEQFF
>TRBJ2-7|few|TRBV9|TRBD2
TGTGCCAGCAGCTTACATGCCGGGACTAGCGGGAGTGACGAGCAGTACTTC
CASSLHAGTSGSDEQYF
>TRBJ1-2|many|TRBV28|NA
TGTGCCAGCACCCTCCCGGGGTATGGCTACACCTTC
CASTLPGYGYTF
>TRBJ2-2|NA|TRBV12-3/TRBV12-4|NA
TGTGCCAGCAACATCAAGAACACCGGGGAGCTGTTTTTT
CASNIKNTGELFF
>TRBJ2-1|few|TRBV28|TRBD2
TGTGCCAGCAGCAAACTAGCGGGTCCCTACAATGAGCAGTTCTTC
CASSKLAGPYNEQFF
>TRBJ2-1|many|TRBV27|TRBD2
TGTGCCAGCAGCCCCCTAGCGGGAGTTTGGAATGAGCAGTTCTTC
CASSPLAGVWNEQFF
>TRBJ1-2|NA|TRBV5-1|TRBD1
TGCGCCAGCAGCGCGGACAGGGGGCGCAGGGGCACCTTC
CASSADRGRRGTF
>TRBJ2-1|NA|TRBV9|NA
TGTGCCAGCAGCGTAGGGTTTTCGGCTCAGAATGAGCAGTTCTTC
CASSVGFSAQNEQFF
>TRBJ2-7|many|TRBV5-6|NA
TGTGCCAGCAGCTTGAGGATAACCGAGCAGTACTTC
CASSLRITEQYF
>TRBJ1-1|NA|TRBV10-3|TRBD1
TGTGCCACAACACATGGGACAGCAACCGTAGAAGCTTTCTTT
CATTHGTATVEAFF
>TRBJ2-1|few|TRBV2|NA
TGTGCCAGCACCTACTTCGGGAATGAGCAGTTCTTC
CASTYFGNEQFF
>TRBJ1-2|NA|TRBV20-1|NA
TGCAGTGCTCAATACGGGGTGGGCTACACCTTC
CSAQYGVGYTF
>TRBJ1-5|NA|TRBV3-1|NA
TGTGCCAGCAGCCAAGGGAAGGTTCAGCCCCAGCATTTT
CASSQGKVQPQHF
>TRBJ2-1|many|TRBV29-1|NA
TGCAGCGACGATGAGCAGTTCTTC
CSDDEQFF
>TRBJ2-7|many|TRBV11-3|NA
TGTGCCAGCAGCTTAGTCCAGGGGATGTCCTACGAGCAGTACTTC
CASSLVQGMSYEQYF
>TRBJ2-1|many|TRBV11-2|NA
TGTGCCAGCAGCTTCACGAATGAGCAGTTCTTC
CASSFTNEQFF
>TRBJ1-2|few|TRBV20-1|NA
TGCAGTGCCACCGGACAGACCAACTATGGCTACACCTTC
CSATGQTNYGYTF
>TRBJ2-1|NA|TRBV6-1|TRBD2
TGTGCCAGCAGTGTCGCAGGCTACCTTATAGCGGGAGGCTACAATGAGCAGTTCTTC
CASSVAGYLIAGGYNEQFF
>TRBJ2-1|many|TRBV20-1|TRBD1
TGCAGTGCCAACGGACAGGGGGCGCTGAGCGGCAACTACAATGAGCAGTTCTTC
CSANGQGALSGNYNEQFF
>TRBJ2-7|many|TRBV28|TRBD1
TGTGCCAGCAGCTACGAATATGGGACAGGGGGCGGCTACGAGCAGTACTTC
CASSYEYGTGGGYEQYF
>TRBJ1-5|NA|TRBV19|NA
TGTGCCAGTAGTACCTCGCGGGGAAATCAGCCCCAGCATTTT
CASSTSRGNQPQHF
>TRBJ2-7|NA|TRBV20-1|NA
TGCAGTGCTAGACATCCGGGAGCTGGCGAGCAGTACTTC
CSARHPGAGEQYF
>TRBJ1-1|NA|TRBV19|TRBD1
TGTGCCAGTGTTCAACCACAGGGGAAGAACACTGAAGCTTTCTTT
CASVQPQGKNTEAFF